One T cell receptor beta chain is described in this entry. Antigen: not known. V shed 5 bases and J 5 bases; nucleotides not matched to a gene: 5. This CDR3 has 16 residues. Time point denoted: newly diagnosed GD, antithyroid drugs for less than 3 months. Generation of the TCR library employed RNA extracted from PBMCs. Recruitment took place at an endocrinology department in Xi'an, China. Building the TCR beta libraries relied on iRepertoire HTBI primers, and CDR3 regions underwent Arm-PCR. TCRdb reprocessed the multiplex PCR reads via MiXCR and lists one record per CDR3 protein. The data hold about 440,000 distinct CDR3 sequences, with roughly 17% observed a single time. The data belong to a study of regulatory T cells in long-lasting Graves disease. General observations from the study: Under persistent disease, TRBV28, TRBJ1-2 and TRBJ2-5 were used preferentially. Persistent Graves' patients showed reduced TCR diversity versus newly diagnosed patients.

The sample was also reused in another study, on T cells in Graves' hyperthyroidism and ophthalmopathy. This second study says: The majority of expanded thyroid clonotypes above 0.001 also appeared in blood.

The sequences come from peripheral blood mononuclear cells (PBMCs), collected at new diagnosis, from a patient treated with antithyroid drugs. The chain joins TRBV12-3 or TRBV12-4 to TRBJ2-1; 14 bases line up with TRBD2. This TCR came from a woman aged 18-29 years with Graves disease. The CDR3 DNA reads as TGTGCCAGCAGTAATTCGGGACTAGCGGGAGACAATGAGCAGTTCTTC. Translating it yields CASSNSGLAGDNEQFF.